Listed below are T cell receptor beta chains from one sample, sequenced in a study of T-cell reconstitution after alpha-beta-depleted transplantation in children. A single record per CDR3 protein comes from TCRdb applying MiXCR to the PCR reads. This sample has 500,000 or so distinct CDR3 sequences, with approximately 32% found just once. Sequencing used PBMCs from the stem cell graft donor, obtained from the stem cell graft. The receptors shown here come from a human donor who donated a stem cell graft to a child with aplastic anemia. CDR3s include the opening cysteine and the closing phenylalanine or tryptophan. A D gene is named only where the DNA matches it firmly. Size tells how often a clone was seen (once, few, many) or the class of an expanded clone, and some rows leave it out.

D	J	size	V	DNA	CDR3
.	TRBJ2-3	.	TRBV13	TGTGCCAGCAGCGAACCCGACGGGAACCCGGAGGTTACAGATACGCAGTATTTT	CASSEPDGNPEVTDTQYF
TRBD1	TRBJ1-6	.	TRBV4-3	TGCGCCAGCAGCCAAGGGGGGACAGCGTTTAATTCACCCCTCCACTTT	CASSQGGTAFNSPLHF
.	TRBJ1-5	.	TRBV4-3	TGCGCCAGCAGCCAAGATCGTTTTCAGAACGAACGCAATCAGCCCCAGCATTTT	CASSQDRFQNERNQPQHF
.	TRBJ2-3	medium-sized	TRBV6-1	TGTGCCAGCAGTGCTGTTAGCGGCGGGACAGATACGCAGTATTTT	CASSAVSGGTDTQYF
TRBD2	TRBJ2-5	few	TRBV20-1	TGCAGTGCTGGGACTAGCGGGAGTTGGAGGGAGACCCAGTACTTC	CSAGTSGSWRETQYF
TRBD1	TRBJ2-1	.	TRBV7-2	TGTGCCAGCAGCTTATTAAGGGACAGGGTTTATGGGAATGAGCAGTTCTTC	CASSLLRDRVYGNEQFF
.	TRBJ2-3	few	TRBV5-1	TGCGCCAGCAGCTTGCTCGGCGCGCTGGATACGCAGTATTTT	CASSLLGALDTQYF
.	TRBJ2-1	.	TRBV19	TGTGCCAGTAGTATAGGGTCGCTGACACCCTACAATGAGCAGTTCTTC	CASSIGSLTPYNEQFF
.	TRBJ1-1	.	TRBV5-8	TGTGCCACCCGACAATCGAACACTGAAGCTTTCTTT	CATRQSNTEAFF
.	TRBJ2-4	.	TRBV18	TGTGCCAGCTCGGGGGTCAATATAGCCAAAAACATTCAGTACTTC	CASSGVNIAKNIQYF
TRBD1	TRBJ1-1	.	TRBV5-1	TGCGCCAGCAGCTTTGGGGACAGCATAGTGAACACTGAAGCTTTCTTT	CASSFGDSIVNTEAFF
.	TRBJ1-6	.	TRBV6-5	TGTGCCAGCAGTTACTCGATGGGAATAGGCTCACCCCTCCACTTT	CASSYSMGIGSPLHF
TRBD1	TRBJ2-5	.	TRBV7-8	TGTGCCAGCAGCTTCGGACAGGCCGGCGGGACCCAGTACTTC	CASSFGQAGGTQYF
.	TRBJ2-5	.	TRBV6-2/TRBV6-3	TGTGCCAGCAGCCCCTCACAGGGGAGGAGAGGGACCCAGTACTTC	CASSPSQGRRGTQYF
.	TRBJ1-1	few	TRBV7-3	TGTGCCAGCAGCTTAAACGTTAACACTGAAGCTTTCTTT	CASSLNVNTEAFF
.	TRBJ1-1	few	TRBV7-8	TGTGCCAGCAGCCCGCCGGGACGGCTTATTGAAGCTTTCTTT	CASSPPGRLIEAFF
TRBD1	TRBJ2-3	.	TRBV24-1	TGTGCCACCAGTGATCCAGGACAGGCCCGGTATTTT	CATSDPGQARYF
.	TRBJ2-2	.	TRBV4-3	TGCGCCAGCAGCCAAGATAAGGTTAAGACCGGGGAGCTGTTTTTT	CASSQDKVKTGELFF
.	TRBJ1-5	.	TRBV20-1	TGCAGTGCTAATCGTCCTCAGCCCCAGCATTTT	CSANRPQPQHF
TRBD1	TRBJ2-4	.	TRBV6-2/TRBV6-3	TGTGCCAGCAGTGACCGGGACAGAAACATTCAGTACTTC	CASSDRDRNIQYF
TRBD1	TRBJ2-2	few	TRBV29-1	TGCAGCGCCCAGGACAGGGGGCGGTTATTCCCCGGGGAGCTGTTTTTT	CSAQDRGRLFPGELFF
.	TRBJ2-5	few	TRBV29-1	TGCAGCGTTTTAGGTATTGGCGGGACTGCGTTATACTTC	CSVLGIGGTALYF
.	TRBJ1-1	.	TRBV5-1	TGCGCCAGCAGTGAAGACGAAGGACGATTGACGTTGAACACTGAAGCTTTCTTT	CASSEDEGRLTLNTEAFF
TRBD2	TRBJ2-1	.	TRBV20-1	TGCAGTGCTAGCGTGGGTCGTTCGACTAGCGGGGGCTACAATGAGCAGTTCTTC	CSASVGRSTSGGYNEQFF
.	TRBJ2-1	few	TRBV20-1	TGCAGTGCTAGAGATATACGTGAGCAGTTCTTC	CSARDIREQFF
.	TRBJ2-7	few	TRBV30	TGTGCCTGGACAGGACAGCTCTACGAGCAGTACTTC	CAWTGQLYEQYF
.	TRBJ2-1	.	TRBV7-2	TGTGCCAGCAGCTTATTCGGATCCATCAATGAGCAGTTCTTC	CASSLFGSINEQFF
TRBD1	TRBJ1-5	.	TRBV6-1	TGTGCCAGCAGTGCCAGGGGGGGTCAGCCCCAGCATTTT	CASSARGGQPQHF
.	TRBJ2-3	.	TRBV25-1	TGTGCCAGCAGGAGGGAGGGGGCCGGGACAGATACGCAGTATTTT	CASRREGAGTDTQYF
.	TRBJ2-3	.	TRBV9	TGTGCCAGCGGAACGGGCTCGGTGGATACGCAGTATTTT	CASGTGSVDTQYF
.	TRBJ2-1	.	TRBV28	TGTGCCAGCACCTCGGAGGTGCTACACAATGAGCAGTTCTTC	CASTSEVLHNEQFF
TRBD1	TRBJ2-5	.	TRBV7-6	TGTGCCAGCAGCTTACGACAGGGTGGAGAGACCCAGTACTTC	CASSLRQGGETQYF
.	TRBJ2-2	few	TRBV10-1	TGCGCCAGCAGTGATTCCGGGGCGAACACCGGGGAGCTGTTTTTT	CASSDSGANTGELFF
.	TRBJ2-2	.	TRBV29-1	TGCAGCGCTGAGGTGGGACTGAGGAGGACCGGGGAGCTGTTTTTT	CSAEVGLRRTGELFF
.	TRBJ2-5	few	TRBV7-2	TGTGCCAGCAGCGCAACTAGGCTAGAGACCCAGTACTTC	CASSATRLETQYF
.	TRBJ1-4	few	TRBV12-3/TRBV12-4	TGTGCCAGCACCCGAAGTGCAACTAATGAAAAACTGTTTTTT	CASTRSATNEKLFF
.	TRBJ1-4	.	TRBV18	TGTGCCAGCAGCCCGGGGGGCACTAATGAAAAACTGTTTTTT	CASSPGGTNEKLFF
TRBD2	TRBJ2-5	once	TRBV2	TGTGCCAGCTTAGATTTAGGGACTAGCGGGAGGGAGCAAGAGACCCAGTACTTC	CASLDLGTSGREQETQYF
.	TRBJ1-1	.	TRBV6-5	TGTGCCAGCAGTTACGTACCGCAGGCGACAGTGAACACTGAAGCTTTCTTT	CASSYVPQATVNTEAFF
.	TRBJ2-3	.	TRBV24-1	TGTGCCACCAGTGACTCCGGGACACGCCTAACAGATACGCAGTATTTT	CATSDSGTRLTDTQYF
.	TRBJ2-5	.	TRBV7-8	TGTGCCAGCATTCGGGGATCGGCTAGTTGGGAGACCCAGTACTTC	CASIRGSASWETQYF
.	TRBJ2-3	.	TRBV7-2	TGTGCCAGCAGCTTCGACAGCAGCACAGATACGCAGTATTTT	CASSFDSSTDTQYF
TRBD2	TRBJ2-1	.	TRBV18	TGTGCCAGCTCACCGACTAGCGGGAGTCTGAATGAGCAGTTCTTC	CASSPTSGSLNEQFF
TRBD1	TRBJ2-7	.	TRBV6-1	TGTGCCAGCAGACGAGCCTTACAGGGGGGAGGCTACGAGCAGTACTTC	CASRRALQGGGYEQYF
.	TRBJ2-1	.	TRBV18	TGTGCCAGCTCACCGCCGGGGACCTCCTACAATGAGCAGTTCTTC	CASSPPGTSYNEQFF
.	TRBJ1-1	few	TRBV12-5	TGTGCTAGTGGTTTGATTGGAGGGCGAATCACTGAAGCTTTCTTT	CASGLIGGRITEAFF
TRBD2	TRBJ2-1	few	TRBV20-1	TGCAGTGCAAAGGTGGCCGGGGGCGGGGGGACTTCCTACAATGAGCAGTTCTTC	CSAKVAGGGGTSYNEQFF
.	TRBJ2-7	few	TRBV27	TGTGCCAGACCGAGGACAGACTTTTATCGGCAGTACTTC	CARPRTDFYRQYF
.	TRBJ2-7	few	TRBV29-1	TGCAGCGTCGCAACTAGGCGGAGCTCCTACGAGCAGTACTTC	CSVATRRSSYEQYF
TRBD1	TRBJ1-1	.	TRBV5-1	TGCGCCAGCAGCTTGAACAGGGGAGGAAACACTGAAGCTTTCTTT	CASSLNRGGNTEAFF
.	TRBJ2-1	.	TRBV4-2	TGTGCCAGCAGCCAAGAAGCACAGAACCTTAATGAGCAGTTCTTC	CASSQEAQNLNEQFF
.	TRBJ1-6	.	TRBV10-3	TGTGCCATCAGAGAAGGGAATTCACCCCTCCACTTT	CAIREGNSPLHF
.	TRBJ1-2	.	TRBV29-1	TGCAGCGTTCAGGACCCGAGGGTCTTCTATGGCTACACCTTC	CSVQDPRVFYGYTF
.	TRBJ1-1	few	TRBV6-6	TGTGCCAGCGGGGTCATGAACACTGAAGCTTTCTTT	CASGVMNTEAFF